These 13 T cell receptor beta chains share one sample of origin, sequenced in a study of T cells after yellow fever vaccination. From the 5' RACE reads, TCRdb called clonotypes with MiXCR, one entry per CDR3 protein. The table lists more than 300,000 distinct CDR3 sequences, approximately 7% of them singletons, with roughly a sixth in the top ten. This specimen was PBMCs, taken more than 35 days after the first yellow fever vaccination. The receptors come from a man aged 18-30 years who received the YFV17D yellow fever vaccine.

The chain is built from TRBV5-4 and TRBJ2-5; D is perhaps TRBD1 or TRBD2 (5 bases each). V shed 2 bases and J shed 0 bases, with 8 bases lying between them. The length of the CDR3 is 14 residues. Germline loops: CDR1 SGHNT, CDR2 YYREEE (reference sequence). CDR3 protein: CASSLGENQETQYF. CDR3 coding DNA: TGTGCCAGCAGCTTAGGGGAGAACCAAGAGACCCAGTACTTC.

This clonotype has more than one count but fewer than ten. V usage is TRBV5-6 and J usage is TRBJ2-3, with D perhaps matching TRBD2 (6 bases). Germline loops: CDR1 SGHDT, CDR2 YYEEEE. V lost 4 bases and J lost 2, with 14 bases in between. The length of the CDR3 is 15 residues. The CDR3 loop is CASSPVGGATDTQYF. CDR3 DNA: TGTGCCAGCAGCCCAGTTGGCGGGGCCACAGATACGCAGTATTTT.

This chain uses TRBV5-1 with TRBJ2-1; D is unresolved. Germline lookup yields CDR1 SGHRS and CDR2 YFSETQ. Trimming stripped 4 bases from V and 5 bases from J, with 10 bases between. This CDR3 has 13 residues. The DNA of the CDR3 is TGCGCCAGCAGCCCGGACGGAGACAATGAGCAGTTCTTC. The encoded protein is CASSPDGDNEQFF.

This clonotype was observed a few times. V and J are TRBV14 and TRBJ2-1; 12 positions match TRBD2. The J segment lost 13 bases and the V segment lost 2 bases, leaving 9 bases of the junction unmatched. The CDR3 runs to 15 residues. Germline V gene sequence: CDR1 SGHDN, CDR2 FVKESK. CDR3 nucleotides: TGTGCCAGCAGCCAACTCCTAGCGGGGGGGCTAATCCAGTTCTTC. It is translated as CASSQLLAGGLIQFF.

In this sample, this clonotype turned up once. CDR3 sequence: CASSFTYSETQYF. The CDR3 DNA reads as TGTGCCAGCAGTTTTACTTATTCCGAGACCCAGTACTTC. V and J are TRBV27 and TRBJ2-5; D remains unclear. Per the germline V gene, CDR1 is MNHEY and CDR2 is SMNVEV (reference sequence). The germline V and J ends were trimmed by 3 bases and 5 bases, with 10 bases remaining between them. This CDR3 has 13 amino acids.

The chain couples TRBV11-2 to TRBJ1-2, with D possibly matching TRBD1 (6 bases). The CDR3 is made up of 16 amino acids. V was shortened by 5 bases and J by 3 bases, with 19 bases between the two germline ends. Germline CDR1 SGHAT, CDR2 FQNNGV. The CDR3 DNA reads TGTGCCAGCAGCAGTCCCTTCGGGAGGGGGGACTATGGCTACACCTTC. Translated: CASSSPFGRGDYGYTF.

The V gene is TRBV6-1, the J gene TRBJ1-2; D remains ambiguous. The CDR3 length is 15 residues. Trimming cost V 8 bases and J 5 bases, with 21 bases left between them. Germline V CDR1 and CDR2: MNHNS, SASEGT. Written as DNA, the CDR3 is TGTGCCAGCCTTCCCCGCGGGTTCCCGGGATATGGCTACACCTTC. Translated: CASLPRGFPGYGYTF.

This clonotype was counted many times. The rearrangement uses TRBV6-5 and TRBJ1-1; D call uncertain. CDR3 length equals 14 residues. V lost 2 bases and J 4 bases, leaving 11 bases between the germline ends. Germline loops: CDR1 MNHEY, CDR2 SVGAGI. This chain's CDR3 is CASSYAVAGTEAFF. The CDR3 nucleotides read TGTGCCAGCAGTTACGCGGTAGCGGGCACTGAAGCTTTCTTT.

CDR3 coding DNA: TGCAGTGCTGAAAGAAGCGGGGGGCCCCTCTACAATGAGCAGTTCTTC. Its translation is CSAERSGGPLYNEQFF. V and J are TRBV20-1 and TRBJ2-1, with 9 bases fitting TRBD2. V was clipped by 5 bases and J by 3 bases; unmatched bases: 11. The germline V gene encodes CDR1 DFQATT and CDR2 SNEGSKA (reference sequence). The CDR3 extends over 16 amino acids.

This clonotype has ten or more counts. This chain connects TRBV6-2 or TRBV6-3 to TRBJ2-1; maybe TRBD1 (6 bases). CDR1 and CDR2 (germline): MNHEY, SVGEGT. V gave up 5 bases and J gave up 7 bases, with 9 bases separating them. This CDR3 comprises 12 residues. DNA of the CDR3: TGTGCCAGCAGTCGGACAGCTAATGAGCAGTTCTTC. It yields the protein CASSRTANEQFF.

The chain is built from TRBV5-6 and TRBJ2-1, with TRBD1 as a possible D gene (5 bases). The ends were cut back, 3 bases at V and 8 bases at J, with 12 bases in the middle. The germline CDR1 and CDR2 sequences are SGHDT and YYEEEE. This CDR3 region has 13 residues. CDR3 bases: TGTGCCAGCAGCTCCCAGGGTAGAGATGAGCAGTTCTTC. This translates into CASSSQGRDEQFF.

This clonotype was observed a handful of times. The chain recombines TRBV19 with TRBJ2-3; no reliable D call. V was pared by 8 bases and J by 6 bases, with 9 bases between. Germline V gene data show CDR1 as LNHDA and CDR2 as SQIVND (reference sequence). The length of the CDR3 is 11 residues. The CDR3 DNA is TGTGCCAGTTCGGGTTACGATACGCAGTATTTT. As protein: CASSGYDTQYF.

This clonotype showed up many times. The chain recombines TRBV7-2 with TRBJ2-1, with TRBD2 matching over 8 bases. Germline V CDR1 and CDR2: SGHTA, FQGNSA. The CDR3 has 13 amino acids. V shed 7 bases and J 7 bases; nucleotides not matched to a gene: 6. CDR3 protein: CASTRTSSNEQFF. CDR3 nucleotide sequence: TGTGCCAGCACCAGGACTAGCTCGAATGAGCAGTTCTTC.